This entry is about one T cell receptor beta chain. Its cognate antigen is unknown. This sample is part of a study of cytomegalovirus exposure and HLA in healthy donors. Whole-study results and caveats: In a later analysis, 15,000 to 20,000 TCR beta sequences were associated with HLA alleles at 0.05 false discovery rate. Later analysis found that TCR beta chains associated with HLA were more clonally expanded than other, equally common chains.

Germline CDR1 MGHRA, CDR2 YSYEKL. Germline trimming cut 0 bases from V and 4 bases from J; bases unmatched to any gene: 7. The CDR3 consists of 16 residues. It was with 60 Vbeta and 13 Jbeta primers that the PCR ran. Original handling: In a later analysis, of 70 million to 85 million unique beta chains, roughly 11 million appeared in at least two donors. Only in-frame clones appear in the TCRdb table, and some are missing; sequencing was by immunoSEQ multiplex PCR. V, J and clone size derive from that table, while D and trimming were established from the DNA sequence. Seen here are some 180,000 clones, roughly 77% observed once, and the top ten hold 1.5% to 2%.

The sequence derives from a woman in her twenties or thirties in good health and CMV-seronegative. The sample taken for sequencing was PBMCs. The rearrangement uses TRBV4-1 and TRBJ1-1; 8 bases agree with TRBD1. As DNA, the CDR3 is TGCGCCAGCAGCCAAGATCGGACAGGGAGAGGCACTGAAGCTTTCTTT. Translated: CASSQDRTGRGTEAFF.